Described below is a single TCR beta chain sequence and its context. As originally analysed: Quantification of nucleated cells was approximated via reference gene primer amplification. The repertoire was sequenced with immunoSEQ multiplex PCR; TCRdb's copy has only in-frame clones and lacks some. V and J calls and clone size are those listed in that table; D and trimming were worked out from the DNA. Among approximately 260,000 clones listed, roughly nine tenths were seen once. These data come from a study of blood T cell repertoires in COVID-19. Overall study context: From the United States, Italy and Spain came samples of acute and convalescent COVID-19. PBMCs, B-cell-depleted T cells, or T cells provided the cDNA or gDNA that made up the material.

The TCR was taken from a middle-aged man with acute or convalescent COVID-19. Sequencing input: peripheral blood.

CDR3 sequence (DNA): TGTGCCATCAGCGCCGCTCCTGACAGGGTAGGCTCCGGAAACTATGGCTACACCTTC. The encoded protein is CAISAAPDRVGSGNYGYTF. V is TRBV10-3 and J is TRBJ1-2, with TRBD1 identical over 7 bases. The junction had 21 bases not matched to a gene; V was cut back by 6 bases and J by 2 bases. CDR3 length: 19 residues. Germline values: CDR1 ENHRY, CDR2 SYGVKD.